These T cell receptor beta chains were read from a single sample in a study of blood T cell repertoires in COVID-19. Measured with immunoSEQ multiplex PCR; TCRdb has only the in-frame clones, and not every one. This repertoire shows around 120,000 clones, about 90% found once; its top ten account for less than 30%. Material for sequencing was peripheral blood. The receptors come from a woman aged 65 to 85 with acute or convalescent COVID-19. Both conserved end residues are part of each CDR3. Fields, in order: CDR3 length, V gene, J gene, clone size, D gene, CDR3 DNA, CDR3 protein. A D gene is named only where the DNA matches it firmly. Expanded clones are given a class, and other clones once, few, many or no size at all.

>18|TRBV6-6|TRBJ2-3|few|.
TGTGCCAGCAGCCGATTATCACAGGGTAGTGACGGCACAGATACGCAGTATTTT
CASSRLSQGSDGTDTQYF
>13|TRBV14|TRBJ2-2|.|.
TGTGCCAGCAGCCGTTTTATCACCGGGGAGCTGTTTTTT
CASSRFITGELFF
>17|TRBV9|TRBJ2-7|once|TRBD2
TGTGCCAGCAGCTACCACCCCCCCGGGACTAGTTTCGACGAGCAGTACTTC
CASSYHPPGTSFDEQYF
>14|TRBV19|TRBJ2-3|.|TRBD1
TGTGCCAGTAGTATCGACAGGGGCGCTGATACGCAGTATTTT
CASSIDRGADTQYF
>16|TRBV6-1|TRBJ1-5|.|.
TGTGCCAGCAGTGAATCGCAGGGCCTACACAATCAGCCCCAGCATTTT
CASSESQGLHNQPQHF
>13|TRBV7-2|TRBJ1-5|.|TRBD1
TGTGCCAGCACCAACAGGCCAGGGGGACCCCAGCATTTT
CASTNRPGGPQHF
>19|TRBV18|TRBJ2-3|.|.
TGTGCCAGCTCACCACGGACAGGGGGCAGCGGGGGGGCTACAGATACGCAGTATTTT
CASSPRTGGSGGATDTQYF
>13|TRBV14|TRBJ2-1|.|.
TGTGCCAGCAGCCAAGTTAGAGACAATGAGCAGTTCTTC
CASSQVRDNEQFF
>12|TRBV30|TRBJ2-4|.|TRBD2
TGTGCCTGGAAGATAGCGGGGGGTATTCAGTACTTC
CAWKIAGGIQYF
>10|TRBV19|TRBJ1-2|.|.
TGTGCCAGTGGACTCTATGGCTACACCTTC
CASGLYGYTF
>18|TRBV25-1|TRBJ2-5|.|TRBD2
TGTGCCAGCATGGGCTTCGGGCAGGGCGACCCCGGGGGGAAGACCCAGTACTTC
CASMGFGQGDPGGKTQYF
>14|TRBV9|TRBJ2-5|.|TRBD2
TGTGCCAGCAGCTTACCTAGCGGCCAAGAGACCCAGTACTTC
CASSLPSGQETQYF
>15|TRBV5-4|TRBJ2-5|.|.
TGTGCCAGCAGCTTGGGAAGTGGCAGGCAAGAGACCCAGTACTTC
CASSLGSGRQETQYF
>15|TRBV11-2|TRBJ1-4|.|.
TGTGCCAGCAGCCCCCTCCGGGCAACTAATGAAAAACTGTTTTTT
CASSPLRATNEKLFF
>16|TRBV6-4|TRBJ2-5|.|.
TGTGCCAGCCGATCACAGGTCAGAGGCAAACAAGAGACCCAGTACTTC
CASRSQVRGKQETQYF
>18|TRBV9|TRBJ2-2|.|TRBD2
TGTGCCAGCAGCGTCGGGAGGGCACTACGGGTTACCACCGGGGAGCTGTTTTTT
CASSVGRALRVTTGELFF
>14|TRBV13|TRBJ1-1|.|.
TGTGCCAGCCAACTCCAGGGGACCAAAGGTGAAGCTTTCTTT
CASQLQGTKGEAFF
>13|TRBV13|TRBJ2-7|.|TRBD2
TGTGCCAGCAGCTTCAGGGAGGGCCACGAGCAGTACTTC
CASSFREGHEQYF
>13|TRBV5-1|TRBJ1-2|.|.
TGCGCCAGCAGCTTGGGATCGGGGGATGGCTACACCTTC
CASSLGSGDGYTF
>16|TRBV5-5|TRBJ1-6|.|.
TGTGCCAGCAGCTTGGCCGGGAAGGCGTATAATTCACCCCTCCACTTT
CASSLAGKAYNSPLHF
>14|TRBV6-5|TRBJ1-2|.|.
TGTGCCAGCAGCTCTCATCGGGGGTCGGATGGCTACACCTTC
CASSSHRGSDGYTF
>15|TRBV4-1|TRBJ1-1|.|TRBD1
TGCGCCAGCAGCCGAGCCACAGGGGGGAACACTGAAGCTTTCTTT
CASSRATGGNTEAFF
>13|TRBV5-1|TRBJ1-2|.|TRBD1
TGCGCCAGCAGACCAGGGACAGGGGACGGCTACACCTTC
CASRPGTGDGYTF
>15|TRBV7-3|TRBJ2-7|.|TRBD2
TGTGCCAGCAGCACGACCGGGGGGGCTTACTACGAGCAGTACTTC
CASSTTGGAYYEQYF
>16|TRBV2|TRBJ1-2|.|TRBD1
TGTGCCAGCAGTGAAATGGGGCAGGGGGTTTTCTATGGCTACACCTTC
CASSEMGQGVFYGYTF
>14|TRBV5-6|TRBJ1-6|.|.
TGTGCCAGCAGCTTGTATCACATCCCGCCACCCCTCCACTTT
CASSLYHIPPPLHF
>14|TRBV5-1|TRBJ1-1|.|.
TGCGCCAGCAGCTTGGGACACCAGAACACTGAAGCTTTCTTT
CASSLGHQNTEAFF
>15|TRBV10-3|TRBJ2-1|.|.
TGTGCCATCAGTGAGTCGAGGTCCCAGCAAGGTGAGCAGTTCTTC
CAISESRSQQGEQFF
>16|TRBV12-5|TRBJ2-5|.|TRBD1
TGTGCTAGTGGTTTGCTCAATCAGGGGGCGCAAGAGACCCAGTACTTC
CASGLLNQGAQETQYF
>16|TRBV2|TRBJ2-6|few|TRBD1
TGTGCCAGCAGTGAATCCACAGGGGCTGGGGCCAACGTCCTGACTTTC
CASSESTGAGANVLTF
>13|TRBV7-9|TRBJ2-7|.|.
TGTGCCAGCAGCCATATGTTACAGGACGAGCAGTACTTC
CASSHMLQDEQYF
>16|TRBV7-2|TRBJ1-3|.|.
TGTGCCAGCAGCTTAGGGTGGGGTAGAGGGCGAAACACCATATATTTT
CASSLGWGRGRNTIYF
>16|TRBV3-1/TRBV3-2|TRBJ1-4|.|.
TGTGCCAGCAGGGATGGACAGTTGGCAACTAATGAAAAACTGTTTTTT
CASRDGQLATNEKLFF
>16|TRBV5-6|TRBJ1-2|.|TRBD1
TGTGCCAGCAGCCAGGACGTGGGACAGGGCTTACATGGCTACACCTTC
CASSQDVGQGLHGYTF
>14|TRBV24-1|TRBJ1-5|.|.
TGTGCCACCAGTGATTTTGACAGCTATCAGCCCCAGCATTTT
CATSDFDSYQPQHF
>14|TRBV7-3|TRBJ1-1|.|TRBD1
TGTGCCAGCAGCCCGGACAGGGGTGACCCTGAAGCTTTCTTT
CASSPDRGDPEAFF
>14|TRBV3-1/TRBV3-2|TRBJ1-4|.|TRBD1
TGTGCCAGCAGTCCTGGGCAGGGGGCCGGGGAACTGTTTTTT
CASSPGQGAGELFF
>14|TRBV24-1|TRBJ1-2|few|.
TGTGCCACCAGTGATTTCCCGGGAAACTATGGCTACACCTTC
CATSDFPGNYGYTF
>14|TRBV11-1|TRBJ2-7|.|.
TGTGCCAGCAGCCCTACCGGTCCCCCCTACGAGCAGTACTTC
CASSPTGPPYEQYF
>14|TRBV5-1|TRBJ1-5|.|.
TGCGCCAGCAGTGAAGGGACTGATAATCAGCCCCAGCATTTT
CASSEGTDNQPQHF
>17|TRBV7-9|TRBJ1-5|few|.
TGTGCCAGCAGCCGGACAGCCCTGCCTTATAGCAATCAGCCCCAGCATTTT
CASSRTALPYSNQPQHF
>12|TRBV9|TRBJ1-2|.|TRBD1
TGTGCCAGCAGCGACCCGGACAGGGGCTACACCTTC
CASSDPDRGYTF
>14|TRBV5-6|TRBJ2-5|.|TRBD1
TGTGCCAGCAGCAAAACAGGGGTTGAAGAGACCCAGTACTTC
CASSKTGVEETQYF
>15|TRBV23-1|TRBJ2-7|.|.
TGCGCCAGCAGTCTAAGGACAAAAGAAACCTACGAGCAGTACTTC
CASSLRTKETYEQYF
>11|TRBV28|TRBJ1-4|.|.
TGTGCCAGCAGATCAGGGGAAAAACTGTTTTTT
CASRSGEKLFF
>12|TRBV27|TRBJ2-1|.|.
TGTGCCAGCAGTTTACGGTACAATGAGCAGTTCTTC
CASSLRYNEQFF
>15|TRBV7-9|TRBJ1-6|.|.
TGTGCCAGCAGCCCCCCGGGAGGGAAGGGCCCACCCCTCCACTTT
CASSPPGGKGPPLHF
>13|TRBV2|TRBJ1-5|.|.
TGTGCCAGCACCGACCACAGAAATCAGCCCCAGCATTTT
CASTDHRNQPQHF
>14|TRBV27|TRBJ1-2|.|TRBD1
TGTGCCAGCAGCCGGGACAGGGGCGATGCGGGCTACACCTTC
CASSRDRGDAGYTF
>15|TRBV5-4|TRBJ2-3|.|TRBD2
TGTGCCAGCAGCTCCGGACTAGCGGGGGCAGATACGCAGTATTTT
CASSSGLAGADTQYF
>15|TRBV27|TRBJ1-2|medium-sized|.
TGTGCCAGCAGTTTATCTGTGGCAGGGGCTACTGGCTACACCTTC
CASSLSVAGATGYTF
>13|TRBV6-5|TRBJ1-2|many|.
TGTGCCAGCAGTTACGGCCGATTCTATGGCTACACCTTC
CASSYGRFYGYTF
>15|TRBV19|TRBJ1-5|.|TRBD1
TGTGCCAGTAGCCCCGACAGGGGAAGGAATCAGCCCCAGCATTTT
CASSPDRGRNQPQHF
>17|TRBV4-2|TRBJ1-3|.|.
TGTGCCAGCAGCCAGACACGGGACATCTACTCTGGAAACACCATATATTTT
CASSQTRDIYSGNTIYF